This T cell receptor (beta chain) was captured by sequencing in a study of response to subunit inactivated influenza vaccine (dated by TCRdb to between 2017 and 2018). General notes on the study: To follow how T cells responded to a trivalent subunit inactivated influenza vaccine, the researchers relied on deep quantitative profiling of the T cell receptor repertoire. Study-wide conclusions, independent of this receptor: The authors proposed that each seasonal influenza vaccination may bring in only a limited number of new T cells.

Between the V and J ends, shortened by 7 bases and 0 bases respectively, the junction contains 10 bases. The CDR3 runs 13 amino acids, cysteine and phenylalanine included. The CDR3 DNA has 39 bases and is translated from base 1. For CDR1 and CDR2, the germline V gene lists MNHNS and SASEGT. The library was built by means of RT-PCR. TCRdb shows the sequencer as Illumina HiSeq 2500. The raw public reads went through TCRdb reprocessing: fastp at Q25, MiXCR clone calling, in-frame beta chains kept. Merged by CDR3 protein, the rows form single entries marked with the most common genes and DNA. The sample table lists around 250,000 distinct CDR3 sequences, 9.5% to 15% of them with a count of one. The leading ten clones occupy approximately 7.8% of the sample. Worth noting for this clonotype: Its recognized antigen is unknown. The sample holds no much larger clone one base away, and base qualities are not on file.

This sequence uses TRBV6-1 and TRBJ2-7; 5 matching bases give a weak D call of TRBD2. Sequenced here: non-naive T cells sorted from PBMCs, sampled 14 days before vaccination. The cell subset or site label on this specimen signifies: memory T cell fraction. The sequence was collected from a man aged 50 or older who received an inactivated influenza vaccine. Donor details come from another sample of the same person, matched by shared clones. CDR3 protein: CASINGNSYEQYF. The DNA sequence reads TGTGCCAGCATCAACGGGAACTCCTACGAGCAGTACTTC.